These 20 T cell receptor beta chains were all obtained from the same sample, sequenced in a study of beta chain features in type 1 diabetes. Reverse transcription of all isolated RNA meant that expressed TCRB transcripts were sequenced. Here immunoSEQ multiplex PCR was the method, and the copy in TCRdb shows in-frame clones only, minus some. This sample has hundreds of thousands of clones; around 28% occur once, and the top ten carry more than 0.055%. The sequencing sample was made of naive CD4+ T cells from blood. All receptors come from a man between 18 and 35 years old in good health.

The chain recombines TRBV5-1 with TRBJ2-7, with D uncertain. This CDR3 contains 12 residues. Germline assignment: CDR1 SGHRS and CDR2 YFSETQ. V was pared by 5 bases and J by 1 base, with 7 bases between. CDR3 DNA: TGCGCCAGCAGGGGTCAATCCTACGAGCAGTACTTC. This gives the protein CASRGQSYEQYF.

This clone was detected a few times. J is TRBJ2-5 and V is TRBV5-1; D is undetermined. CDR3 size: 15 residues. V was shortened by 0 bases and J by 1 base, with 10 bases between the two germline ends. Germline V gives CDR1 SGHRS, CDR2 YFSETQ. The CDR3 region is CASSLETASQETQYF. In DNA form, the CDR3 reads TGCGCCAGCAGCTTGGAAACGGCCTCCCAAGAGACCCAGTACTTC.

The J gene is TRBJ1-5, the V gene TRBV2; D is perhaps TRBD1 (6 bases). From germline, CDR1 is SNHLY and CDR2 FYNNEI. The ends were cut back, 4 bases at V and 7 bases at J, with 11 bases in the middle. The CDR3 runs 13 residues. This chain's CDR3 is CASSAGAGQPQHF. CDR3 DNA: TGTGCCAGCAGTGCGGGGGCTGGGCAGCCCCAGCATTTT.

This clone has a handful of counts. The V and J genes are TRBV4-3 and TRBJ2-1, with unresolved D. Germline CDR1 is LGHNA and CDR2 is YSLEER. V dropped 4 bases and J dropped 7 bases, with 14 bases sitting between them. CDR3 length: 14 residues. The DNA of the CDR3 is TGCGCCAGCAGCCGAACCCAAGACAAGAATGAGCAGTTCTTC. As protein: CASSRTQDKNEQFF.

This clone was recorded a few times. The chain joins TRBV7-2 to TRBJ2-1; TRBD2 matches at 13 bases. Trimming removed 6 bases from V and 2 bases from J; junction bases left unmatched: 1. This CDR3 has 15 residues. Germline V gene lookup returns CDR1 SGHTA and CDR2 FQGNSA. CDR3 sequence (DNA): TGTGCCAGCAGACTAGCGGGAGGGGCCTACAATGAGCAGTTCTTC. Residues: CASRLAGGAYNEQFF.

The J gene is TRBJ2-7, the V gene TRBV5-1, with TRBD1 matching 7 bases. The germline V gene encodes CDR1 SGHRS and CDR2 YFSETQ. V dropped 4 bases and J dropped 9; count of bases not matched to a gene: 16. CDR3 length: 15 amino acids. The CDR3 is CASSPVLTGTLWQYF. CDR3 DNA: TGCGCCAGCAGCCCGGTCTTGACAGGGACCCTATGGCAGTACTTC.

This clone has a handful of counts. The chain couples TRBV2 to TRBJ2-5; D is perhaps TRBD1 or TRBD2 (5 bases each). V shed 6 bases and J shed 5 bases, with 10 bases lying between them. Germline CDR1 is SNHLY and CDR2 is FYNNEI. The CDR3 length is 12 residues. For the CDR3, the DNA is TGTGCCAGCAGGTCAGGGACGGAGACCCAGTACTTC. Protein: CASRSGTETQYF.

The CDR3 region has the DNA TGTGCCACCAGCAGGGACACTCACTACGAGCAGTACTTC. The encoded protein is CATSRDTHYEQYF. The gene calls are TRBV15 and TRBJ2-7; TRBD1 is a possible D gene (5 bases). The CDR3 is 13 residues long. V lost 3 bases to trimming and J lost 3 bases, with 9 bases between them. CDR1 and CDR2 (germline): LNHNV, YYDKDF (reference sequence).

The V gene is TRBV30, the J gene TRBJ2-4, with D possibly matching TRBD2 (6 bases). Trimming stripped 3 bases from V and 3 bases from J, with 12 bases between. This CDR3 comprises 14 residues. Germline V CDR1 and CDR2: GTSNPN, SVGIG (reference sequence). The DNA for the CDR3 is TGTGCCTGGAGGGAGGGCGGAATCAAAAACATTCAGTACTTC. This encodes CAWREGGIKNIQYF.

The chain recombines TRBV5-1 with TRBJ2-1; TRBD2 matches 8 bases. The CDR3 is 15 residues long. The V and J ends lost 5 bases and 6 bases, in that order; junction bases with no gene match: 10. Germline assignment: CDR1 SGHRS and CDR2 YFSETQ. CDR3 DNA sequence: TGCGCCAGCAGGGGCGAGGCGGGAGGATCCAATGAGCAGTTCTTC. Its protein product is CASRGEAGGSNEQFF.

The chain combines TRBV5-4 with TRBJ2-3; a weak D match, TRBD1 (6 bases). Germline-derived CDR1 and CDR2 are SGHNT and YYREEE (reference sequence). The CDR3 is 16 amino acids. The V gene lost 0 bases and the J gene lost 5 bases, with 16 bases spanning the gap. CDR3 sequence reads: CASSLDSGAGGDTQYF. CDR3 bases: TGTGCCAGCAGCTTGGATTCAGGGGCTGGTGGAGATACGCAGTATTTT.

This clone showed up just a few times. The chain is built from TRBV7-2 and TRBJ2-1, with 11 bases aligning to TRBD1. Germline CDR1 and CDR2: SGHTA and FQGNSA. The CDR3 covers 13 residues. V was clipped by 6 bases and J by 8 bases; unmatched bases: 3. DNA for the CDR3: TGTGCCAGCAGGGGACAGGGGGTGCATGAGCAGTTCTTC. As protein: CASRGQGVHEQFF.

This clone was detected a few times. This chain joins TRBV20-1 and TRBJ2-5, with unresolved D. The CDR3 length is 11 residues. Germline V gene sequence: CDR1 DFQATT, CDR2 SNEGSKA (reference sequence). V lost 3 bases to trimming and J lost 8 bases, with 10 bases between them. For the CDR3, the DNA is TGCAGTGCTAGTCCCTCGGAAACCCAGTACTTC. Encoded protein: CSASPSETQYF.

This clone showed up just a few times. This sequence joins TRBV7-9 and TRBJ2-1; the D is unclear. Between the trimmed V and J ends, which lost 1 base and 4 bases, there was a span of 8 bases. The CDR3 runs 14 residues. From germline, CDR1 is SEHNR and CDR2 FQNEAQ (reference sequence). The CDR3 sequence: CASSLGTTYNEQFF. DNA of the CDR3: TGTGCCAGCAGCTTAGGTACGACTTACAATGAGCAGTTCTTC.

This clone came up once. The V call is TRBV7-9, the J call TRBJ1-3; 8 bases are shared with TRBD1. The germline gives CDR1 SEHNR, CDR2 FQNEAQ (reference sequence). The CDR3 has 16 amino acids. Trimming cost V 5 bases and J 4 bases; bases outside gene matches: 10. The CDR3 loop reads CASSNGQGRSGNTIYF. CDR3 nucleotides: TGTGCCAGCAGCAACGGACAGGGTCGGTCGGGAAACACCATATATTTT.

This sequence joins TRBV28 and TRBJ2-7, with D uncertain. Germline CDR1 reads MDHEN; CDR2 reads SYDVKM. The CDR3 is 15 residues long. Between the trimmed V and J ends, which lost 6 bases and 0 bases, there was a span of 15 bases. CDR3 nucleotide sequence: TGTGCCAGCAGACCGATTCAAGGCAACTCCTACGAGCAGTACTTC. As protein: CASRPIQGNSYEQYF.

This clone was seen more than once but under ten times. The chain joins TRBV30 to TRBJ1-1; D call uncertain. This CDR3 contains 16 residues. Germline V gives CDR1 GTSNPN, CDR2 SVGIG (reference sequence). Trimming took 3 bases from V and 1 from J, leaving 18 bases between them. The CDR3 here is CAWRRDFSGRNTEAFF. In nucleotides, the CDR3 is TGTGCCTGGAGGCGAGACTTCAGTGGGAGGAACACTGAAGCTTTCTTT. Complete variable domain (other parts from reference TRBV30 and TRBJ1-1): SQTIHQWPATLVQPVGSPLSLECTVEGTSNPNLYWYRQAAGRGLQLLFYSVGIGQISSEVPQNLSASRPQDRQFILSSKKLLLSDSGFYLCAWRRDFSGRNTEAFFGQGTRLTVV.

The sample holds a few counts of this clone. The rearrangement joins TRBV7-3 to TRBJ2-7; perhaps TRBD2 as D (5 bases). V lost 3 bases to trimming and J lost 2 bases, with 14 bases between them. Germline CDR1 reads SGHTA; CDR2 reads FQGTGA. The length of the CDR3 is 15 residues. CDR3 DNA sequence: TGTGCCAGCAGCTTGGAGCGCGGGCGCACCTACGAGCAGTACTTC. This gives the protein CASSLERGRTYEQYF.

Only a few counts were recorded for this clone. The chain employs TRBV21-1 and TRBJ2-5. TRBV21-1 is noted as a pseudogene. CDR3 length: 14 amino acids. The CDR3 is CASSKEGPVETQYF. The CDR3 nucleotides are TGTGCCAGCAGCAAAGAGGGTCCGGTAGAGACCCAGTACTTC.

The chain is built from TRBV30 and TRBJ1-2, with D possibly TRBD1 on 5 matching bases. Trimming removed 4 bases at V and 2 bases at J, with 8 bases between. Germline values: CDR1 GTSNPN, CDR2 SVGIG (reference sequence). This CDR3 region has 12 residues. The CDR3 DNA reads TGTGCCTGGACTTGGGGGAACTATGGCTACACCTTC. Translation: CAWTWGNYGYTF. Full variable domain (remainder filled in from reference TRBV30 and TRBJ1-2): SQTIHQWPATLVQPVGSPLSLECTVEGTSNPNLYWYRQAAGRGLQLLFYSVGIGQISSEVPQNLSASRPQDRQFILSSKKLLLSDSGFYLCAWTWGNYGYTFGSGTRLTVV.